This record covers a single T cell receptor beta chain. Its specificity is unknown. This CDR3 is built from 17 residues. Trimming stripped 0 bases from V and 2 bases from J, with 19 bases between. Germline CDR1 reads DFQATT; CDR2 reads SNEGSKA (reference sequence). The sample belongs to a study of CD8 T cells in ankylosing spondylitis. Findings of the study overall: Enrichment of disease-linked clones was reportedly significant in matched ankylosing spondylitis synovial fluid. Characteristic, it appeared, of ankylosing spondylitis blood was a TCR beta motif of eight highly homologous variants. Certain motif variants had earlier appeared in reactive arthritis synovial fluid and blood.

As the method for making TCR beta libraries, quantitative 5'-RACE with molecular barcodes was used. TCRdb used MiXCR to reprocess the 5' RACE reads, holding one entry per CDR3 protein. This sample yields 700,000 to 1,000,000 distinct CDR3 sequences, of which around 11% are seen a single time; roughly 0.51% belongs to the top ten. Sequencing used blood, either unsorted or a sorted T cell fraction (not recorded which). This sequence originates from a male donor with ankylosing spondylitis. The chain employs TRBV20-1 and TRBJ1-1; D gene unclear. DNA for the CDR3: TGCAGTGCTAGAGATGTAGGCGGAAAGAGAGGAAACACTGAAGCTTTCTTT. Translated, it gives CSARDVGGKRGNTEAFF.